This T cell receptor beta chain was identified during a study of technical replicates of blood from a handful of donors (dated by TCRdb to 2017 to 2019). Inclusive of the bounding cysteine and phenylalanine, the CDR3 is 16 residues long. CDR3 DNA is the only sequence kept; it has 48 bases, read in frame from the first base. Reading the germline V gene (reference sequence) gives CDR1 SEHNR and CDR2 FQNEAQ. V trim: 5 bases; J trim: 3 bases; unmatched bases: 8. For this clone: The clone's antigen remains unknown. Base qualities are not recorded, but no much larger clone differs from it by a single base.

Libraries were built with the immunoSEQ multiplex PCR assay. TCRdb mirrors the immuneACCESS table, restricted to in-frame sequences. Some clones are absent from its copies; in checked studies, under half trace to an unresolved V gene, and the reason for the others is unknown. Within this sample are approximately 70,000 clones, with approximately 94% of them counted one time only. The top ten clones comprise about 0.35% of the sample. Sequenced: T cells isolated from PBMCs. The chain employs TRBV7-9 and TRBJ2-7, and 12 bases in between align with TRBD2. This clonotype was obtained from a human donor in good health. CDR3 protein: CASSPETSGRYYEQYF. At the DNA level, the sequence is TGTGCCAGCAGCCCTGAGACTAGCGGGAGATACTACGAGCAGTACTTC.